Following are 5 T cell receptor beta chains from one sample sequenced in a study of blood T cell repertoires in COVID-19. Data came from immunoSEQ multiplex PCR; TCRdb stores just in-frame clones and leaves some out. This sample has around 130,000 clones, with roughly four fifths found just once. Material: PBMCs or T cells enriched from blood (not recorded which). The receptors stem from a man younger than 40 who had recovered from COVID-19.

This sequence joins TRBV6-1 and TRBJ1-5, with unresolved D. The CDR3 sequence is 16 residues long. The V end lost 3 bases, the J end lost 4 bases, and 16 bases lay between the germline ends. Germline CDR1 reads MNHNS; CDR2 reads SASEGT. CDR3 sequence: CASSDGYSKSNQPQHF. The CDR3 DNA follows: TGTGCCAGCAGTGATGGGTACAGTAAGTCAAATCAGCCCCAGCATTTT.

The CDR3 DNA follows: TGTGCCAGCAGCCTTTCTCTTGGACTAGCGGGGGGTGCGAATGAGCAGTTCTTC. Translating gives CASSLSLGLAGGANEQFF. The chain carries TRBV14 and TRBJ2-1, with 14 nucleotides matching TRBD2. CDR1 and CDR2 (germline): SGHDN, FVKESK. This CDR3 comprises 18 residues. The junction had 12 bases not matched to a gene; V was cut back by 4 bases and J by 7 bases.

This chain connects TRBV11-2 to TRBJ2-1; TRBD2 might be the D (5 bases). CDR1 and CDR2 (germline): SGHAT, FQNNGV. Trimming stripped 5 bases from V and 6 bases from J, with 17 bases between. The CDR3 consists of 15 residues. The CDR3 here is CASSQGGSYVNEQFF. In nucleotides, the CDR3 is TGTGCCAGCAGCCAAGGCGGGTCCTACGTCAATGAGCAGTTCTTC. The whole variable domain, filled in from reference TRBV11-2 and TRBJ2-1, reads EAGVAQSPRYKIIEKRQSVAFWCNPISGHATLYWYQQILGQGPKLLIQFQNNGVVDDSQLPKDRFSAERLKGVDSTLKIQPAKLEDSAVYLCASSQGGSYVNEQFFGPGTRLTVL.

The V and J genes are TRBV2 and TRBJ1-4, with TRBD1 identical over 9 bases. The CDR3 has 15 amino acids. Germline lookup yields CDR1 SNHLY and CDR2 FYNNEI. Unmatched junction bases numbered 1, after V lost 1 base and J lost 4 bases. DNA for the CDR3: TGTGCCAGCAGTGAAGACAGGGGGCTTAATGAAAAACTGTTTTTT. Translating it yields CASSEDRGLNEKLFF. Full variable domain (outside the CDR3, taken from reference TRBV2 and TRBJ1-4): EPEVTQTPSHQVTQMGQEVILRCVPISNHLYFYWYRQILGQKVEFLVSFYNNEISEKSEIFDDQFSVERPDGSNFTLKIRSTKLEDSAMYFCASSEDRGLNEKLFFGSGTQLSVL.

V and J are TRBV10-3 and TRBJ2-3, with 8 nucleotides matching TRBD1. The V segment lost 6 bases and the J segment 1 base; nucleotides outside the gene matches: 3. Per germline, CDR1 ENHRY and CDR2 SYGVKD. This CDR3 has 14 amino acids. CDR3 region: CAIRGTGGTDTQYF. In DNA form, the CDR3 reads TGTGCCATCAGGGGGACAGGAGGCACAGATACGCAGTATTTT.